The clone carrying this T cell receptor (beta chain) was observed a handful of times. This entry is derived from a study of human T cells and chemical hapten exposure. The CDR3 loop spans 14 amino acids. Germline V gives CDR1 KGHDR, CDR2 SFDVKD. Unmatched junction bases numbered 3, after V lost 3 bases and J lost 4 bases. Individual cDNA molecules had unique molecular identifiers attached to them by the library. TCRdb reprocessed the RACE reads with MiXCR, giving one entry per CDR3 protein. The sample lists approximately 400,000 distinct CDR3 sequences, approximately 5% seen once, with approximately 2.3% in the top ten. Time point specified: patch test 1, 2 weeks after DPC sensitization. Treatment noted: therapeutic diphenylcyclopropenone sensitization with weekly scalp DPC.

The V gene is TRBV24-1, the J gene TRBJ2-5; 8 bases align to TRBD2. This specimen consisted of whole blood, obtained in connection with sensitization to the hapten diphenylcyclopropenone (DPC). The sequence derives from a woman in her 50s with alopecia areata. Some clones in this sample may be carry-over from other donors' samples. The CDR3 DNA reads TGTGCCACCAGTGATGGACTAGCCGGAGAGACCCAGTACTTC. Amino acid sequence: CATSDGLAGETQYF.